A selection of T cell receptor beta chains follows, all from one sample in a study of response to subunit inactivated influenza vaccine. TCRdb reprocessed the RT-PCR reads with MiXCR, giving one entry per CDR3 protein. The data contain roughly 760,000 distinct CDR3 sequences, less than 25% of them seen just once; the ten biggest clones take up roughly a tenth. The sequences come from PBMCs from blood, collected roughly 5 days after vaccination. Source of these receptors: a man in his forties or fifties who received an inactivated influenza vaccine. Both conserved end residues are part of each CDR3. D genes are given only for firm matches. Clone size is stated in some rows and not others, as once, few, many or a class when expanded.

d_gene,v_gene,j_gene,abundance,CDR3aa,CDR3nt
NA,TRBV10-3,TRBJ2-7,NA,CAISEDTAGEQYF,TGTGCCATCAGTGAGGACACCGCCGGCGAGCAGTACTTC
TRBD2,TRBV6-2/TRBV6-3,TRBJ2-3,few,CASSQGLADSTDTQYF,TGTGCCAGCAGCCAAGGACTAGCGGATAGCACAGATACGCAGTATTTT
NA,TRBV5-6,TRBJ2-7,NA,CASSPDPQETYEQYF,TGTGCCAGCAGCCCGGACCCCCAAGAGACCTACGAGCAGTACTTC
NA,TRBV12-3/TRBV12-4,TRBJ2-7,once,CASSFVGGAIYEQYF,TGTGCCAGCAGTTTTGTGGGGGGCGCCATCTACGAGCAGTACTTC
TRBD2,TRBV9,TRBJ2-3,few,CASSGAGGTTDTQYF,TGTGCCAGCAGCGGCGCGGGGGGAACTACAGATACGCAGTATTTT
TRBD1,TRBV15,TRBJ2-7,NA,CATSRGAGTDPYEQYF,TGTGCCACCAGCAGGGGCGCCGGGACAGACCCCTACGAGCAGTACTTC
NA,TRBV12-3/TRBV12-4,TRBJ1-1,few,CASSPWGDEAFF,TGTGCCAGCAGTCCGTGGGGTGACGAAGCTTTCTTT
NA,TRBV12-3/TRBV12-4,TRBJ2-1,many,CASRDGWGEYNEQFF,TGTGCCAGCAGAGATGGATGGGGAGAATACAATGAGCAGTTCTTC
TRBD2,TRBV4-3,TRBJ2-7,NA,CASSQATSGYYEQYF,TGCGCCAGCAGCCAAGCTACTAGCGGATACTACGAGCAGTACTTC
NA,TRBV20-1,TRBJ2-7,many,CSASTPRRGPYEQYF,TGCAGTGCTAGCACGCCGCGGCGGGGACCCTACGAGCAGTACTTC
NA,TRBV4-2,TRBJ2-3,few,CASSQDSSKNTQYF,TGTGCCAGCAGCCAAGACTCTAGCAAAAATACGCAGTATTTT
NA,TRBV18,TRBJ1-5,NA,CASSPPSCGGGLCPQHF,TGTGCCAGCTCACCACCTTCCTGTGGTGGGGGTTTGTGCCCCCAGCATTTT
TRBD1,TRBV18,TRBJ2-7,NA,CASSPTTGSSYEQYF,TGTGCCAGCTCACCGACGACAGGGTCATCCTACGAGCAGTACTTC
NA,TRBV20-1,TRBJ2-1,NA,CSARAGSGLRGNEQFF,TGCAGTGCTAGAGCGGGTTCGGGACTGAGGGGCAATGAGCAGTTCTTC
NA,TRBV27,TRBJ1-2,NA,CASMGAGAAGYTF,TGTGCCAGCATGGGGGCAGGGGCGGCTGGCTACACCTTC
NA,TRBV28,TRBJ1-4,few,CASSSQDDRGYNEKLFF,TGTGCCAGCAGTTCGCAGGACGACCGGGGCTACAATGAAAAACTGTTTTTT
NA,TRBV5-1,TRBJ2-2,NA,CASSPGAVETGELFF,TGCGCCAGCAGCCCGGGGGCCGTCGAGACCGGGGAGCTGTTTTTT
NA,TRBV20-1,TRBJ2-1,NA,CSARDRGEGLSYNEQFF,TGCAGTGCTAGGGACAGAGGTGAGGGGCTTTCCTACAATGAGCAGTTCTTC
NA,TRBV9,TRBJ2-3,few,CASSVLTSTDTQYF,TGTGCCAGCAGCGTACTCACTAGCACAGATACGCAGTATTTT
TRBD2,TRBV13,TRBJ2-6,many,CASSQNPPLAGGLNSGANVLTF,TGTGCCAGCAGCCAAAATCCCCCCCTAGCGGGGGGCCTAAACTCTGGGGCCAACGTCCTGACTTTC
TRBD2,TRBV7-9,TRBJ2-3,NA,CASSGRSSGRTDTQYF,TGTGCCAGCAGCGGCCGTTCTAGCGGGCGCACAGATACGCAGTATTTT
NA,TRBV9,TRBJ2-7,NA,CASSVADGGLLYEQYF,TGTGCCAGCAGCGTAGCCGACGGAGGGTTGCTCTACGAGCAGTACTTC
TRBD1,TRBV28,TRBJ2-4,NA,CASSPGQSSKNIQYF,TGTGCCAGCAGTCCGGGACAGAGTTCCAAAAACATTCAGTACTTC
TRBD1,TRBV12-3/TRBV12-4,TRBJ2-1,NA,CASSPTPGTGGFEQFF,TGTGCCAGCAGTCCAACTCCCGGGACAGGGGGCTTTGAGCAGTTCTTC
TRBD1,TRBV20-1,TRBJ1-4,few,CSASTGDEKLFF,TGCAGTGCTAGTACAGGGGATGAAAAACTGTTTTTT
NA,TRBV3-1,TRBJ2-5,few,CASSSSPGSQETQYF,TGTGCCAGCAGCTCAAGCCCGGGGTCCCAAGAGACCCAGTACTTC
TRBD1,TRBV4-3,TRBJ2-1,many,CASSRTGDNEQFF,TGCGCCAGCAGCAGGACAGGGGACAATGAGCAGTTCTTC
TRBD2,TRBV5-1,TRBJ2-3,NA,CASSLGGSSGIRPRSTDTQYF,TGCGCCAGCAGCTTGGGGGGCAGTAGCGGGATACGACCAAGAAGCACAGATACGCAGTATTTT
TRBD2,TRBV29-1,TRBJ2-3,many,CSVQSAGAGTDTQYF,TGCAGCGTCCAATCAGCGGGAGCGGGCACAGATACGCAGTATTTT
TRBD2,TRBV18,TRBJ2-5,many,CASSPDPGSGHETQYF,TGTGCCAGCTCACCAGATCCGGGTAGCGGGCACGAGACCCAGTACTTC
TRBD1,TRBV5-1,TRBJ2-5,few,CASSQMGQGRQETQYF,TGCGCCAGCAGCCAAATGGGACAGGGGCGACAAGAGACCCAGTACTTC
NA,TRBV29-1,TRBJ1-1,NA,CSVEGRNTEAFF,TGCAGCGTTGAGGGCAGGAACACTGAAGCTTTCTTT
TRBD1,TRBV5-5,TRBJ2-7,few,CASSLQGAGYEQYF,TGTGCCAGCAGCCTACAGGGGGCGGGGTACGAGCAGTACTTC
NA,TRBV18,TRBJ2-7,few,CASSPGIGGLYEQYF,TGTGCCAGCTCACCAGGTATTGGCGGCTTGTACGAGCAGTACTTC
TRBD1,TRBV19,TRBJ2-1,NA,CASSTTGAFSYNEQFF,TGTGCCAGTAGTACGACAGGGGCCTTCTCCTACAATGAGCAGTTCTTC
NA,TRBV5-1,TRBJ1-1,NA,CASSLRVSTEAFF,TGCGCCAGCAGCTTAAGAGTTTCGACTGAAGCTTTCTTT
TRBD1,TRBV7-2,TRBJ2-5,NA,CASRSPGQRQETQYF,TGTGCCAGCAGATCACCGGGACAGAGACAAGAGACCCAGTACTTC
TRBD2,TRBV12-3/TRBV12-4,TRBJ2-7,few,CASSPGTSGDTYEQYF,TGTGCCAGCAGTCCCGGGACTAGCGGGGACACCTACGAGCAGTACTTC
NA,TRBV12-3/TRBV12-4,TRBJ2-7,NA,CASSPEGVVNEQYF,TGTGCCAGCAGTCCCGAGGGGGTAGTGAACGAGCAGTACTTC
NA,TRBV5-1,TRBJ2-7,many,CASSPEGYEQYF,TGCGCCAGCAGCCCGGAGGGCTACGAGCAGTACTTC
NA,TRBV20-1,TRBJ1-2,few,CSARVRQDYGYTF,TGCAGTGCTAGAGTACGTCAGGACTATGGCTACACCTTC
NA,TRBV12-3/TRBV12-4,TRBJ1-3,NA,CASSIRARSGNTIYF,TGTGCCAGCAGCATCAGGGCCCGCTCTGGAAACACCATATATTTT
NA,TRBV15,TRBJ2-1,NA,CATSRGGYRLNEQFF,TGTGCCACCAGCAGAGGGGGTTACCGCCTCAATGAGCAGTTCTTC
NA,TRBV7-2,TRBJ1-5,NA,CASSPMVGHQNQPQHF,TGTGCCAGCAGCCCAATGGTCGGACACCAGAATCAGCCCCAGCATTTT
TRBD2,TRBV20-1,TRBJ2-7,few,CSARDSTGGPGYEQYF,TGCAGTGCTAGAGATTCTACGGGGGGGCCTGGCTACGAGCAGTACTTC
TRBD2,TRBV5-5,TRBJ2-1,many,CASSTSGRSSYNEQFF,TGTGCCAGCAGCACTAGCGGGAGAAGCTCCTACAATGAGCAGTTCTTC
NA,TRBV12-3/TRBV12-4,TRBJ2-1,NA,CASSQTSGTNNEQFF,TGTGCCAGCAGTCAGACCAGTGGGACGAACAATGAGCAGTTCTTC